This T cell receptor beta chain appears in the sequencing data of a study of blood T cells in healthy people across ages. Overall study findings and caveats: A conclusive naive versus antigen-experienced comparison was prevented by the unsorted PBMCs.

Primers used in a second PCR of about 7 to 11 cycles were a sample-barcoded 5' primer and a J-beta primer mix. Every sample gave at least 2.5 million paired-end reads containing CDR3. TCRdb used MiXCR to reprocess the 5' RACE reads, holding one entry per CDR3 protein. The data show hundreds of thousands of distinct CDR3 sequences, roughly 49% seen once. Drawn from each donor were ten milliliters of peripheral blood. With respect to this clonotype: Its antigen remains unidentified.

Trimming pared 1 base from V and 0 bases from J, leaving 5 bases between. This CDR3 is 14 amino acids long. Germline lookup yields CDR1 LGHDT and CDR2 YNNKEL (reference sequence). This receptor was obtained from a woman in her fifties or sixties in good health. The sample comprised blood. This sequence joins TRBV3-1 and TRBJ2-3; D is uncertain. CDR3 residues: CASSQVGSTDTQYF. The CDR3 DNA sequence: TGTGCCAGCAGCCAAGTTGGTAGCACAGATACGCAGTATTTT.